One sample yielded the 29 T cell receptor beta chains listed below, sequenced in a study of T cell clones after liver transplantation. TCRdb's table, derived via immunoSEQ multiplex PCR, lists solely in-frame clones and lacks some. Of 65,000 to 85,000 clones in the sample, about 85% were seen once. Sequencing was performed on CD4+ T cells from blood, taken 48 months after liver transplant. The origin of the receptors is a human patient who received a liver transplant. The T cells may come from the graft donor.

In this sample, this clone turned up once. The V gene is TRBV10-3, the J gene TRBJ2-3; TRBD2 matches at 12 bases. V shed 6 bases, J shed 4 bases, and the junction held 5 bases outside the gene matches. Germline CDR1 reads ENHRY; CDR2 reads SYGVKD. The CDR3 totals 15 residues. The CDR3 loop is CAIRPGLAGPDTQYF. CDR3 DNA: TGTGCCATCAGGCCGGGACTAGCGGGTCCAGATACGCAGTATTTT.

V and J are TRBV9 and TRBJ2-5, with D perhaps TRBD1 or TRBD2 (7 bases each). V shed 1 base and J shed 3 bases, with 13 bases lying between them. Germline assignment: CDR1 SGDLS and CDR2 YYNGEE. The CDR3 extends over 15 amino acids. The CDR3 spells CASSVRGLAEETQYF. In nucleotides, the CDR3 is TGTGCCAGCAGCGTAAGGGGGCTAGCGGAAGAGACCCAGTACTTC.

There are a few counts of this clone. This chain connects TRBV28 to TRBJ2-1; tentative D call: TRBD2 (6 bases). The germline V gene encodes CDR1 MDHEN and CDR2 SYDVKM. The V end lost 4 bases, the J end lost 8 bases, and 18 bases lay between the germline ends. There are 15 residues in the CDR3. The CDR3 nucleotides are TGTGCCAGCAGTTGGTCAGGACTACCCGGGGATGAGCAGTTCTTC. Translation gives CASSWSGLPGDEQFF.

V usage is TRBV7-9 and J usage is TRBJ2-3; the D is unclear. Trimming pared 8 bases from V and 0 bases from J, leaving 12 bases between. Germline V lookup: CDR1 SEHNR, CDR2 FQNEAQ (reference sequence). The CDR3 has 14 residues. The CDR3 is CASLVGLSTDTQYF. The CDR3 region has the DNA TGTGCCAGCCTGGTCGGGCTTAGCACAGATACGCAGTATTTT.

The rearrangement joins TRBV11-3 to TRBJ2-1; D gene uncertain. Germline V gene sequence: CDR1 SGHNT, CDR2 YENEEA. CDR3 length: 16 residues. V shed 0 bases and J shed 5 bases, with 14 bases lying between them. The CDR3 nucleotides read TGTGCCAGCAGCTTAGATCTCGGTGGCTTCCACAATGAGCAGTTCTTC. It translates to CASSLDLGGFHNEQFF. Using reference TRBV11-3 and TRBJ2-1 for the parts outside the CDR3, the full variable domain is EAGVVQSPRYKIIEKKQPVAFWCNPISGHNTLYWYLQNLGQGPELLIRYENEEAVDDSQLPKDRFSAERLKGVDSTLKIQPAELGDSAVYLCASSLDLGGFHNEQFFGPGTRLTVL.

V is TRBV18 and J is TRBJ2-3, with no clear D. This CDR3 region has 12 residues. V was clipped by 3 bases and J by 9 bases, with 10 bases between them. Germline CDR1 and CDR2: KGHSH and LQKENI. This CDR3 is CASSPPAGTQYF. CDR3 coding DNA: TGTGCCAGCTCACCCCCCGCCGGGACGCAGTATTTT.

The chain uses TRBV15 and TRBJ2-7; D might be TRBD2 (5 bases). Germline V gives CDR1 LNHNV, CDR2 YYDKDF (reference sequence). Trimming pared 3 bases from V and 5 bases from J, leaving 11 bases between. This CDR3 has 13 residues. Written as DNA, the CDR3 is TGTGCCACCAGCAGGGACCCCGGGGACGAGCAGTACTTC. Protein: CATSRDPGDEQYF. Filled out from reference TRBV15 and TRBJ2-7, the complete variable domain reads DAMVIQNPRYQVTQFGKPVTLSCSQTLNHNVMYWYQQKSSQAPKLLFHYYDKDFNNEADTPDNFQSRRPNTSFCFLDIRSPGLGDTAMYLCATSRDPGDEQYFGPGTRLTVT.

The genes are TRBV7-2 and TRBJ1-1; 8 nucleotides line up with TRBD1. Trimming cost V 1 base and J 4 bases; bases outside gene matches: 2. This CDR3 has 14 residues. Germline CDR1 is SGHTA and CDR2 is FQGNSA. Here the CDR3 reads CASSLDRGGTEAFF. The CDR3 coding sequence is TGTGCCAGCAGCTTAGACAGGGGGGGCACTGAAGCTTTCTTT.

V is TRBV6-1 and J is TRBJ2-1, with 9 bases aligning to TRBD2. Germline V lookup: CDR1 MNHNS, CDR2 SASEGT. Trimming took 2 bases from V and 4 from J; bases not matched to a gene: 3. The CDR3 totals 15 residues. CDR3 sequence reads: CASSERTSAYNEQFF. The CDR3 nucleotides are TGTGCCAGCAGTGAAAGGACTAGCGCTTACAATGAGCAGTTCTTC.

The chain uses TRBV20-1 and TRBJ2-7; D is undetermined. The CDR3 spans 11 residues. CDR1 DFQATT and CDR2 SNEGSKA come from the germline V gene (reference sequence). V was cut by 4 bases and J by 2 bases, with 6 bases left in between. CDR3 sequence: CSANPAYEQYF. CDR3 DNA sequence: TGCAGTGCTAACCCCGCCTACGAGCAGTACTTC.

The J gene is TRBJ2-3, the V gene TRBV5-6; D gene unclear. The V and J ends lost 2 bases and 4 bases respectively, with 8 bases between them. The CDR3 loop spans 13 amino acids. Looked up from germline, CDR1 is SGHDT and CDR2 is YYEEEE. CDR3 DNA: TGTGCCAGCAGCTTAGGGTACCCAGATACGCAGTATTTT. It codes for CASSLGYPDTQYF.

The rearrangement links TRBV7-9 to TRBJ1-1; D possibly corresponds to TRBD1 (6 bases). Trimming pared 5 bases from V and 4 bases from J, leaving 14 bases between. This CDR3 is built from 14 residues. Germline CDR1 is SEHNR and CDR2 is FQNEAQ (reference sequence). CDR3 in DNA: TGTGCCAGCAGCATCTCAGGGGTCGGCACTGAAGCTTTCTTT. Protein sequence: CASSISGVGTEAFF.

V is TRBV5-4 and J is TRBJ2-7; D gene unclear. The CDR3 has 11 residues. Germline CDR1 SGHNT, CDR2 YYREEE (reference sequence). Trimming took 0 bases from V and 3 from J, leaving 1 base between them. CDR3 protein: CASSLDYEQYF. The CDR3 coding sequence is TGTGCCAGCAGCTTGGACTACGAGCAGTACTTC.

The V and J genes are TRBV4-1 and TRBJ2-7; either TRBD1 or TRBD2 may fit D (6 bases each). The germline CDR1 and CDR2 sequences are MGHRA and YSYEKL. V was trimmed by 7 bases and J by 2 bases, leaving 15 bases between them. The CDR3 runs 14 residues. CDR3 region: CASKGGTPPYEQYF. The CDR3 DNA reads as TGCGCCAGCAAGGGGGGCACCCCCCCCTACGAGCAGTACTTC.

The chain is built from TRBV19 and TRBJ2-2; D is undetermined. Germline CDR1 LNHDA, CDR2 SQIVND (reference sequence). The CDR3 is 14 amino acids. V was cut by 7 bases and J by 1 base, with 10 bases left in between. The CDR3 bases are TGTGCCAGTATTGGCCAGGAGAACACCGGGGAGCTGTTTTTT. It specifies CASIGQENTGELFF.

J is TRBJ2-1 and V is TRBV5-1; 10 bases line up with TRBD2. Germline assignment: CDR1 SGHRS and CDR2 YFSETQ. CDR3 length: 17 amino acids. The trim removed 4 bases at V and 6 bases at J, leaving 13 bases unmatched. In nucleotides, the CDR3 is TGCGCCAGCAGCAGAGAAGGTTCCAGCGGGGGGGCCAATGAGCAGTTCTTC. Its protein is CASSREGSSGGANEQFF. The variable domain in full, with the rest retrieved from reference TRBV5-1 and TRBJ2-1, is KAGVTQTPRYLIKTRGQQVTLSCSPISGHRSVSWYQQTPGQGLQFLFEYFSETQRNKGNFPGRFSGRQFSNSRSEMNVSTLELGDSALYLCASSREGSSGGANEQFFGPGTRLTVL.

This rearrangement joins TRBV5-4 to TRBJ1-1; 8 bases match TRBD1. The CDR3 totals 16 residues. V shed 2 bases and J 8 bases; nucleotides not matched to a gene: 14. Germline CDR1 reads SGHNT; CDR2 reads YYREEE (reference sequence). CDR3 sequence: CASSLGGDRISLEAFF. The DNA of the CDR3 is TGTGCCAGCAGCTTAGGGGGGGACAGGATCTCTCTCGAAGCTTTCTTT.

This clone showed up just a few times. J is TRBJ1-2 and V is TRBV5-5; 7 bases map to TRBD1. The germline V gene encodes CDR1 SGHKS and CDR2 YYEKEE (reference sequence). This CDR3 contains 14 residues. With 4 bases clipped from V and 8 bases from J, the junction kept 11 bases outside the gene matches. In nucleotides, the CDR3 is TGTGCCAGCAGCACCCGCGAGGGGGCACGGGGCTACACCTTC. Translating gives CASSTREGARGYTF.

This clone was seen only once. The CDR3 DNA reads as TGTGCCAGCTCACCATACCCCCGACAGGGGGCCAGCACAGATACGCAGTATTTT. Protein: CASSPYPRQGASTDTQYF. V usage is TRBV18 and J usage is TRBJ2-3; 10 bases agree with TRBD1. Per the germline V gene, CDR1 is KGHSH and CDR2 is LQKENI. This CDR3 spans 18 amino acids. V gave up 2 bases and J gave up 0 bases; unmatched junction bases: 8.

The table lists this clone with a few counts. The chain uses TRBV28 and TRBJ1-2; the match to TRBD1 covers 8 bases. This CDR3 has 14 residues. With 3 bases clipped from V and 4 bases from J, the junction kept 4 bases outside the gene matches. Per the germline V gene, CDR1 is MDHEN and CDR2 is SYDVKM. The DNA of the CDR3 is TGTGCCAGCAGTTTCGGGACAGGACTCTATGGCTACACCTTC. The encoded protein is CASSFGTGLYGYTF.

The chain uses TRBV7-8 and TRBJ2-1, with 8 bases that match TRBD1. J lost 4 bases, V lost 3 bases, and 8 bases had no gene match. In germline, CDR1 is SGHVS, CDR2 FQNEAQ. The CDR3 has 16 amino acids. The chain's CDR3 is CASSLGRTGLYNEQFF. The CDR3 DNA reads as TGTGCCAGCAGCTTGGGGAGGACAGGGCTTTACAATGAGCAGTTCTTC.

The chain carries TRBV25-1 and TRBJ1-1; no definite D call. V lost 11 bases and J 0 bases, leaving 16 bases between the germline ends. Germline lookup yields CDR1 MGHDK and CDR2 SYGVNS. This CDR3 comprises 14 residues. CDR3 amino acids: CAAQPGSMNTEAFF. The CDR3 region has the DNA TGTGCCGCCCAACCGGGCAGCATGAACACTGAAGCTTTCTTT.

J is TRBJ2-5 and V is TRBV29-1; D is perhaps TRBD1 or TRBD2 (5 bases each). V was pared by 6 bases and J by 5 bases, with 16 bases between. The V gene's germline CDR1 is SQVTM and CDR2 ANQGSEA. The CDR3 contains 13 residues. The DNA of the CDR3 is TGCAGCGTCCGCCGGGGCCGAGGGGAGACCCAGTACTTC. It encodes CSVRRGRGETQYF.

J is TRBJ2-5 and V is TRBV29-1, with 10 nucleotides matching TRBD2. The CDR3 covers 19 residues. In germline, CDR1 is SQVTM, CDR2 ANQGSEA. Germline trimming cut 0 bases from V and 5 bases from J; bases unmatched to any gene: 18. CDR3 nucleotides: TGCAGCGTTGAAGACCCCTTATCCCTAGCGGGGGCCGGGGAGGAGACCCAGTACTTC. Amino acids: CSVEDPLSLAGAGEETQYF.

The chain has TRBV7-9 and TRBJ2-4; D is uncertain. Germline V gives CDR1 SEHNR, CDR2 FQNEAQ (reference sequence). The CDR3 consists of 12 residues. V lost 5 bases to trimming and J lost 10 bases, with 12 bases between them. DNA of the CDR3: TGTGCCAGCAGCATATCGGATGGTATTCAGTACTTC. This encodes CASSISDGIQYF. Full variable domain (rest looked up from reference TRBV7-9 and TRBJ2-4): DTGVSQNPRHKITKRGQNVTFRCDPISEHNRLYWYRQTLGQGPEFLTYFQNEAQLEKSRLLSDRFSAERPKGSFSTLEIQRTEQGDSAMYLCASSISDGIQYFGAGTRLSVL.

The J gene is TRBJ2-3, the V gene TRBV5-1; TRBD2 aligns across 13 bases. This CDR3 comprises 15 residues. The trim removed 4 bases at V and 4 bases at J, leaving 3 bases unmatched. Germline lookup yields CDR1 SGHRS and CDR2 YFSETQ. CDR3 sequence: CASSNGLAGADTQYF. The CDR3 DNA reads as TGCGCCAGCAGCAACGGACTAGCGGGAGCAGATACGCAGTATTTT.

The CDR3 DNA is TGTGCCAGCAGTTATAGACAGGGGAGGAATGAGCAGTTCTTC. This encodes CASSYRQGRNEQFF. The genes are TRBV27 and TRBJ2-1, with 8 bases lining up with TRBD1. Per germline, CDR1 MNHEY and CDR2 SMNVEV (reference sequence). With 4 bases clipped from V and 7 bases from J, the junction kept 6 bases outside the gene matches. This CDR3 is 14 amino acids long.

By sample fraction, this clone is medium-sized (0.01 to 0.1%). Other DNA sequences in this specimen translate into the identical CDR3. J is TRBJ2-7 and V is TRBV5-1, with TRBD1 identical over 9 bases. Looked up from germline, CDR1 is SGHRS and CDR2 is YFSETQ. The CDR3 runs to 14 residues. With V trimmed by 0 bases and J by 2 bases, 0 bases remained unmatched. In DNA form, the CDR3 reads TGCGCCAGCAGCTTGGGACAGGGGGCCTACGAGCAGTACTTC. As protein: CASSLGQGAYEQYF.

V usage is TRBV2 and J usage is TRBJ2-3, with D possibly TRBD2 on 7 matching bases. Germline V gene lookup returns CDR1 SNHLY and CDR2 FYNNEI. The CDR3 has 14 residues. Trimming shortened V by 5 bases and J by 6 bases, and 15 bases separated the two germline ends. CDR3 residues: CASSFLGRGDTQYF. The CDR3 coding sequence is TGTGCCAGCAGTTTCCTAGGGAGGGGGGATACGCAGTATTTT. Together with reference TRBV2 and TRBJ2-3, the CDR3 gives the full variable domain: EPEVTQTPSHQVTQMGQEVILRCVPISNHLYFYWYRQILGQKVEFLVSFYNNEISEKSEIFDDQFSVERPDGSNFTLKIRSTKLEDSAMYFCASSFLGRGDTQYFGPGTRLTVL.